These 23 T cell receptor beta chains were sequenced from one sample in a study of blood T cell repertoires in COVID-19. Measured with immunoSEQ multiplex PCR; TCRdb has only the in-frame clones, and not every one. The profile shows roughly 410,000 clones, around 87% of them singletons. Sequenced input: peripheral blood. These receptors were taken from a woman in her sixties with COVID-19, enrolled during active disease.

The V gene is TRBV5-4, the J gene TRBJ2-5, with 7 positions matching TRBD2. This CDR3 region has 16 residues. CDR1 and CDR2 (germline): SGHNT, YYREEE (reference sequence). The V segment lost 0 bases and the J segment 4 bases; nucleotides outside the gene matches: 9. The CDR3 spells CASSLAWQGGTETQYF. Written as DNA, the CDR3 is TGTGCCAGCAGCTTGGCCTGGCAGGGAGGGACAGAGACCCAGTACTTC.

CDR3 bases: TGCAGCGTTGGGCGGTTCGCGGGGGCCCCCTACTACAATGAGCAGTTCTTC. This codes for CSVGRFAGAPYYNEQFF. The rearrangement links TRBV29-1 to TRBJ2-1; the D gene is possibly TRBD2 (7 bases). V lost 4 bases to trimming and J lost 3 bases, with 22 bases between them. Germline V lookup: CDR1 SQVTM, CDR2 ANQGSEA. The length of the CDR3 is 17 residues.

The rearrangement uses TRBV5-1 and TRBJ2-7; possible D gene TRBD1, 6 bases. The germline V gene has CDR1 SGHRS and CDR2 YFSETQ. Trimming removed 3 bases from V and 2 bases from J, with 9 bases in between. CDR3 length equals 13 residues. The CDR3 region has the DNA TGCGCCAGCAGCTACGACAGGACCTACGAGCAGTACTTC. Translated, it gives CASSYDRTYEQYF.

The chain recombines TRBV28 with TRBJ1-1; D unclear. CDR1 is MDHEN, CDR2 SYDVKM, per germline. This CDR3 is built from 16 residues. V was trimmed by 2 bases and J by 4 bases, leaving 17 bases between them. Here the CDR3 reads CASSLNGAARGTEAFF. As DNA, the CDR3 is TGTGCCAGCAGTTTAAACGGTGCGGCCCGAGGCACTGAAGCTTTCTTT.

This clone showed up just once. V is TRBV12-3 or TRBV12-4 and J is TRBJ1-1; D call uncertain. Between the trimmed V and J ends, which lost 5 bases and 6 bases, there was a span of 4 bases. This CDR3 region has 10 residues. CDR3 DNA: TGTGCCAGCAGTCCCTCTGAAGCTTTCTTT. This encodes CASSPSEAFF.

The chain has TRBV6-4 and TRBJ2-3, with 11 positions matching TRBD1. The J segment lost 4 bases and the V segment lost 0 bases, leaving 3 bases of the junction unmatched. Germline V gene sequence: CDR1 MRHNA, CDR2 SNTAGT. This CDR3 region has 16 residues. CDR3 protein: CASSDSGTGGADTQYF. The CDR3 DNA reads TGTGCCAGCAGTGACTCCGGGACAGGGGGTGCAGATACGCAGTATTTT.

This clone showed up just a few times. The V gene is TRBV7-2, the J gene TRBJ1-2; maybe TRBD1 (5 bases). CDR1 SGHTA and CDR2 FQGNSA come from the germline V gene. V was pared by 4 bases and J by 8 bases, with 17 bases between. This CDR3 is 14 amino acids long. CDR3 in amino acids: CASSSGGTLGGYTF. CDR3 nucleotides: TGTGCCAGCAGCTCCGGCGGGACCCTGGGAGGCTACACCTTC. Based on the CDR3 plus reference TRBV7-2 and TRBJ1-2, the full variable domain is GAGVSQSPSNKVTEKGKDVELRCDPISGHTALYWYRQSLGQGLEFLIYFQGNSAPDKSGLPSDRFSAERTGGSVSTLTIQRTQQEDSAVYLCASSSGGTLGGYTFGSGTRLTVV.

This rearrangement joins TRBV5-1 to TRBJ2-7; D possibly corresponds to TRBD1 (5 bases). The germline V gene encodes CDR1 SGHRS and CDR2 YFSETQ. V lost 3 bases to trimming and J lost 5 bases, with 12 bases between them. This CDR3 is built from 13 residues. This chain's CDR3 is CASSSFQGNEQYF. In DNA, the CDR3 is TGCGCCAGCAGCTCCTTCCAGGGTAACGAGCAGTACTTC.

The chain carries TRBV6-5 and TRBJ1-1; TRBD1 matches 7 bases. In germline, CDR1 is MNHEY, CDR2 SVGAGI. CDR3 length: 15 residues. V gave up 6 bases and J gave up 0 bases; unmatched junction bases: 7. CDR3 sequence reads: CASSKGQALNTEAFF. For the CDR3, the DNA is TGTGCCAGCAGCAAAGGACAGGCTTTGAACACTGAAGCTTTCTTT.

The V call is TRBV7-3, the J call TRBJ2-1; no firm D call. The CDR3 loop spans 13 amino acids. Germline V gene sequence: CDR1 SGHTA, CDR2 FQGTGA. V gave up 2 bases and J gave up 4 bases, with 6 bases separating them. CDR3 sequence reads: CASSLAAYNEQFF. CDR3 nucleotide sequence: TGTGCCAGCAGCTTAGCGGCTTACAATGAGCAGTTCTTC.

The chain employs TRBV5-4 and TRBJ2-3; possibly TRBD1 for D (6 bases). Germline CDR1 and CDR2: SGHNT and YYREEE (reference sequence). The length of the CDR3 is 15 residues. V was shortened by 0 bases and J by 5 bases, with 13 bases between the two germline ends. Here the CDR3 reads CASSLVGARGDTQYF. CDR3 DNA: TGTGCCAGCAGCTTGGTGGGGGCGAGAGGAGATACGCAGTATTTT.

The V gene is TRBV7-8, the J gene TRBJ1-2; D possibly corresponds to TRBD1 (5 bases). The CDR3 runs 13 residues. Germline values: CDR1 SGHVS, CDR2 FQNEAQ. V was trimmed by 0 bases and J by 13 bases, leaving 15 bases between them. For the CDR3, the DNA is TGTGCCAGCAGCTTAGCGTTGGCAGGGATTATCACCTTC. Its protein product is CASSLALAGIITF. The whole variable domain, remainder taken from reference TRBV7-8 and TRBJ1-2, is GAGVSQSPRYKVAKRGQDVALRCDPISGHVSLFWYQQALGQGPEFLTYFQNEAQLDKSGLPSDRFFAERPEGSVSTLKIQRTQQEDSAVYLCASSLALAGIITFGSGTRLTVV.

The chain couples TRBV3-1 (or the pseudogene TRBV3-2) to TRBJ1-2; 8 bases map to TRBD1. V lost 1 base, J lost 4 bases, and 5 bases stayed unmatched. This CDR3 is 15 amino acids long. Germline values: CDR1 LGHDT, CDR2 YNNKEL (reference sequence). The CDR3 sequence: CASSQARGPFYGYTF. The CDR3 nucleotides read TGTGCCAGCAGCCAAGCCAGGGGGCCATTCTATGGCTACACCTTC.

This sequence joins TRBV5-4 and TRBJ1-1, with TRBD1 matching over 10 bases. J was trimmed by 0 bases and V by 5 bases; bases with no gene match: 7. CDR3 length: 16 amino acids. From germline, CDR1 is SGHNT and CDR2 YYREEE (reference sequence). The DNA for the CDR3 is TGTGCCAGCAGACCAGGACAGGGGGTCCTGAACACTGAAGCTTTCTTT. It encodes CASRPGQGVLNTEAFF. Variable domain in full (rest from reference TRBV5-4 and TRBJ1-1): ETGVTQSPTHLIKTRGQQVTLRCSSQSGHNTVSWYQQALGQGPQFIFQYYREEENGRGNFPPRFSGLQFPNYSSELNVNALELDDSALYLCASRPGQGVLNTEAFFGQGTRLTVV.

The rearrangement links TRBV14 to TRBJ2-7, with TRBD2 matching over 7 bases. Germline V gene data show CDR1 as SGHDN and CDR2 as FVKESK. The CDR3 is 17 residues long. Trimming cost V 4 bases and J 4 bases; bases outside gene matches: 16. The CDR3 spells CASSPVGGSVKSYEQYF. As DNA, the CDR3 is TGTGCCAGCAGCCCCGTGGGGGGGAGTGTTAAAAGTTACGAGCAGTACTTC.

This chain uses TRBV6-4 with TRBJ1-2, with D maybe TRBD1 (6 bases). Germline CDR1 and CDR2: MRHNA and SNTAGT. V lost 6 bases and J 4 bases, leaving 18 bases between the germline ends. The CDR3 length is 15 residues. This chain's CDR3 is CASRAMDSSGYGYTF. For the CDR3, the DNA is TGTGCCAGCAGGGCTATGGACAGCTCAGGCTATGGCTACACCTTC.

The chain links TRBV10-1 to TRBJ2-1; 14 positions match TRBD2. Germline V lookup: CDR1 WNHNN, CDR2 SYGVQD (reference sequence). V lost 7 bases, J lost 0 bases, and 11 bases stayed unmatched. The CDR3 is 19 amino acids. DNA of the CDR3: TGCGCCAGCACCACGCCGGGACTAGCGGGGGCCCGCTCCTACAATGAGCAGTTCTTC. Its protein product is CASTTPGLAGARSYNEQFF.

The rearrangement joins TRBV6-1 to TRBJ1-6, with 11 bases that match TRBD1. Unmatched junction bases numbered 6, after V lost 3 bases and J lost 2 bases. The CDR3 consists of 18 residues. CDR1 and CDR2 (germline): MNHNS, SASEGT. Here the CDR3 reads CASSDEQDRGPYNSPLHF. Written as DNA, the CDR3 is TGTGCCAGCAGTGACGAGCAGGACAGGGGGCCCTATAATTCACCCCTCCACTTT.

This chain links TRBV5-5 with TRBJ2-7; TRBD1 matches 8 bases. Germline-derived CDR1 and CDR2 are SGHKS and YYEKEE (reference sequence). The CDR3 covers 17 residues. V lost 0 bases and J lost 2; bases outside the gene matches: 10. The CDR3 DNA is TGTGCCAGCAGCTTGGTTTGGCAGGGGGCGACACCCTACGAGCAGTACTTC. Protein product: CASSLVWQGATPYEQYF.

This sequence joins TRBV19 and TRBJ2-7; the D is unclear. Germline-derived CDR1 and CDR2 are LNHDA and SQIVND (reference sequence). The CDR3 runs 14 residues. Trimming removed 1 base at V and 1 base at J, with 8 bases between. CDR3 in DNA: TGTGCCAGTAGTATAGGGGCCGATTCCTACGAGCAGTACTTC. It encodes CASSIGADSYEQYF.

This clone was seen once. The chain combines TRBV5-1 with TRBJ2-5; 10 bases are shared with TRBD1. The CDR3 spans 15 residues. Germline V lookup: CDR1 SGHRS, CDR2 YFSETQ. The ends lost 4 bases at V and 5 bases at J; junction bases unmatched: 8. The CDR3 loop is CASSVGQGPGETQYF. DNA for the CDR3: TGCGCCAGCAGCGTGGGACAGGGGCCGGGGGAGACCCAGTACTTC.

The chain links TRBV5-1 to TRBJ2-7; D perhaps matches TRBD1 (6 bases). V lost 3 bases, J lost 2 bases, and 12 bases lay in between. This CDR3 comprises 14 residues. From germline, CDR1 is SGHRS and CDR2 YFSETQ. The CDR3 here is CASSSSGQAYEQYF. The CDR3 region has the DNA TGCGCCAGCAGCTCGTCGGGACAAGCCTACGAGCAGTACTTC.

This chain joins TRBV5-4 and TRBJ2-2; TRBD1 might be the D (6 bases). The CDR3 runs to 15 residues. V lost 3 bases, J lost 3 bases, and 12 bases lay in between. CDR1 and CDR2 (germline): SGHNT, YYREEE (reference sequence). The CDR3 here is CASSSGQTHTGELFF. CDR3 DNA: TGTGCCAGCAGCTCTGGACAGACTCACACCGGGGAGCTGTTTTTT.